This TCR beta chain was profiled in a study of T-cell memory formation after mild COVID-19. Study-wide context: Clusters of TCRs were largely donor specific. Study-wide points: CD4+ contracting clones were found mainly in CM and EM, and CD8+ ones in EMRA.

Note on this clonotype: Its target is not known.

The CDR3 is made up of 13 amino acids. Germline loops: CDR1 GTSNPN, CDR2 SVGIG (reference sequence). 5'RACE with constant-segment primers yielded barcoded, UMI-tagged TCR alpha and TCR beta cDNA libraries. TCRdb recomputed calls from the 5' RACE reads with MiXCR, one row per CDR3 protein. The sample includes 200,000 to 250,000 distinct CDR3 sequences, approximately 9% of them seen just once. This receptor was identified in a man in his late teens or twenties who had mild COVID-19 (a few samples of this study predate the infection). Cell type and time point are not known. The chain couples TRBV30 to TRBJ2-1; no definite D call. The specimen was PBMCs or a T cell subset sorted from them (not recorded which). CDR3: CTVVRQNGDEQFF. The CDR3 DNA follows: TGTACGGTCGTCCGGCAAAACGGCGATGAGCAGTTCTTC.